Presented here are 24 T cell receptor beta chains from one specimen sequenced in a study of blood T cells in healthy people across ages. For the second PCR, which ran for roughly 6 to 12 cycles, a sample-barcoded 5' primer and a J-beta primer mix were used. A single record per CDR3 protein comes from TCRdb applying MiXCR to the 5' RACE reads. The data show some 700,000 distinct CDR3 sequences, about 42% seen once. Sequencing was carried out using blood. The receptors stem from a woman aged 55-70 years in good health.

V is TRBV20-1 and J is TRBJ2-3, with TRBD2 identical over 9 bases. CDR1 is DFQATT, CDR2 SNEGSKA, per germline (reference sequence). The CDR3 sequence is 16 residues long. V shed 2 bases, J shed 1 base, and the junction held 7 bases outside the gene matches. The CDR3 bases are TGCAGTGCTAGACCGCATAGCGGGGGACGCACAGATACGCAGTATTTT. Encoded protein: CSARPHSGGRTDTQYF.

The rearrangement links TRBV4-2 to TRBJ2-6; tentatively, D is TRBD2 (6 bases). V gave up 0 bases and J gave up 0 bases, with 15 bases separating them. The CDR3 has 19 amino acids. Per the germline V gene, CDR1 is LGHNA and CDR2 is YNFKEQ. The CDR3 DNA sequence: TGTGCCAGCAGCCAAGATCTAGCCACTAGCCTCTCTGGGGCCAACGTCCTGACTTTC. It translates to CASSQDLATSLSGANVLTF.

This clonotype turned up a few times. The chain has TRBV30 and TRBJ2-1; 8 nucleotides match TRBD2. CDR1 is GTSNPN, CDR2 SVGIG, per germline (reference sequence). CDR3 length: 14 residues. J was trimmed by 8 bases and V by 0 bases; bases with no gene match: 6. The CDR3 region is CAWSVNGGADEQFF. The CDR3 DNA follows: TGTGCCTGGAGTGTAAACGGGGGGGCAGATGAGCAGTTCTTC. Full variable domain (missing parts from reference TRBV30 and TRBJ2-1): SQTIHQWPATLVQPVGSPLSLECTVEGTSNPNLYWYRQAAGRGLQLLFYSVGIGQISSEVPQNLSASRPQDRQFILSSKKLLLSDSGFYLCAWSVNGGADEQFFGPGTRLTVL.

A note on this clonotype: A single base separates this from a much larger clone, so it may be a read error. CDR3: CASSYTDGARTDTQYF. The DNA of the CDR3 is TGTGCCAGCAGTTATACGGACGGGGCACGCACAGATACGCAGTATTTT. V is TRBV6-5 and J is TRBJ2-3; D could derive from TRBD1 or TRBD2 (5 bases each). The germline V gene encodes CDR1 MNHEY and CDR2 SVGAGI. The CDR3 spans 16 residues. V was clipped by 3 bases and J by 1 base, with 14 bases between them.

This clonotype appeared many times. The V gene is TRBV20-1, the J gene TRBJ2-7; D not resolved. The CDR3 has 11 residues. Trimming took off 3 bases at V and 3 bases at J, with 6 bases between the two ends. Looked up from germline, CDR1 is DFQATT and CDR2 is SNEGSKA (reference sequence). CDR3 in amino acids: CSASRSYEQYF. The CDR3, as DNA: TGCAGTGCTAGTCGGAGCTACGAGCAGTACTTC.

The chain joins TRBV30 to TRBJ1-1; D gene ambiguous. Germline V gene sequence: CDR1 GTSNPN, CDR2 SVGIG (reference sequence). With 0 bases removed from V and 7 bases from J, the gap between germline ends came to 6 bases. This CDR3 region has 11 residues. The CDR3 sequence: CAWSVAIEAFF. The CDR3 coding sequence is TGTGCCTGGAGTGTGGCTATTGAAGCTTTCTTT. Based on the CDR3 plus reference TRBV30 and TRBJ1-1, the full variable domain is SQTIHQWPATLVQPVGSPLSLECTVEGTSNPNLYWYRQAAGRGLQLLFYSVGIGQISSEVPQNLSASRPQDRQFILSSKKLLLSDSGFYLCAWSVAIEAFFGQGTRLTVV.

This clonotype was observed a handful of times. This chain uses TRBV9 with TRBJ1-2; possible D gene TRBD1, 6 bases. V dropped 0 bases and J dropped 5 bases, with 20 bases sitting between them. The CDR3 consists of 17 residues. CDR1 is SGDLS and CDR2 is YYNGEE in the germline V gene. CDR3 coding DNA: TGTGCCAGCAGCGTAGAGGCCAGCGGCAGGGGTCGGTATGGCTACACCTTC. It is translated as CASSVEASGRGRYGYTF.

J is TRBJ2-3 and V is TRBV30, with 7 positions matching TRBD1. Germline loops: CDR1 GTSNPN, CDR2 SVGIG (reference sequence). The CDR3 has 16 residues. With 2 bases clipped from V and 2 bases from J, the junction kept 10 bases outside the gene matches. The CDR3 DNA is TGTGCCTGGAGTTTCGCTACAGGGGCGGTCACAGATACGCAGTATTTT. Protein sequence: CAWSFATGAVTDTQYF.

This clonotype was observed at least ten times. CDR3 sequence: CASSLRKGGGTEAFF. The CDR3 DNA follows: TGTGCCAGCAGTTTGAGGAAAGGGGGCGGCACTGAAGCTTTCTTT. The chain carries TRBV27 and TRBJ1-1, with TRBD1 matching 7 bases. The CDR3 loop spans 15 amino acids. Germline V lookup: CDR1 MNHEY, CDR2 SMNVEV (reference sequence). J gave up 4 bases and V 3 bases, and 8 bases lay outside the gene matches.

There are a few counts of this clonotype. This rearrangement joins TRBV12-5 to TRBJ1-1; D remains ambiguous. The germline CDR1 and CDR2 sequences are LGHNT and FRNRAP. This CDR3 contains 12 residues. Trimming removed 1 base at V and 10 bases at J, with 10 bases between. The CDR3 DNA reads as TGTGCTAGTGGTTTGGATGCTACAAGAGCTTTCTTT. Its translation is CASGLDATRAFF.

This clonotype was counted many times. V is TRBV5-5 and J is TRBJ2-7; TRBD1 agrees at 10 bases. The CDR3 totals 14 residues. Germline values: CDR1 SGHKS, CDR2 YYEKEE (reference sequence). Trimming removed 6 bases from V and 5 bases from J; junction bases left unmatched: 8. CDR3 sequence reads: CASTAWGTGDEQYF. The CDR3 DNA reads TGTGCCAGCACCGCCTGGGGGACAGGGGACGAGCAGTACTTC.

The CDR3 loop reads CASSSGRDRDTQYF. CDR3 in DNA: TGTGCCAGCAGCTCCGGCCGGGACAGAGATACGCAGTATTTT. The chain combines TRBV7-9 with TRBJ2-3, with 7 bases aligning to TRBD1. Germline V CDR1 and CDR2: SEHNR, FQNEAQ (reference sequence). This CDR3 is built from 14 residues. J was trimmed by 5 bases and V by 4 bases; bases with no gene match: 6.

This chain joins TRBV20-1 and TRBJ2-7; no definite D call. The ends were cut back, 6 bases at V and 4 bases at J, with 10 bases in the middle. Germline V lookup: CDR1 DFQATT, CDR2 SNEGSKA (reference sequence). This CDR3 has 11 residues. This chain's CDR3 is CSASEYYEQYF. CDR3 coding DNA: TGCAGTGCCTCCGAGTATTACGAGCAGTACTTC.

The CDR3 reads CSAIGRGGGYGYTF. CDR3 sequence (DNA): TGCAGTGCTATAGGAAGGGGCGGAGGCTATGGCTACACCTTC. This sequence joins TRBV20-1 and TRBJ1-2; TRBD1 might be the D (5 bases). This CDR3 is 14 amino acids long. Germline V gene data show CDR1 as DFQATT and CDR2 as SNEGSKA (reference sequence). With 4 bases removed from V and 4 bases from J, the gap between germline ends came to 16 bases.

This clonotype has a count of ten or more. The genes are TRBV20-1 and TRBJ2-7; no definite D call. The CDR3 consists of 13 residues. CDR1 and CDR2 (germline): DFQATT, SNEGSKA (reference sequence). Trimming left V 6 bases short and J 2 bases short, with 14 bases between. CDR3 sequence reads: CSALVAGPYEQYF. As DNA, the CDR3 is TGCAGTGCCCTAGTCGCCGGGCCCTACGAGCAGTACTTC.

This clonotype came up many times. V usage is TRBV4-2 and J usage is TRBJ2-7, with D maybe TRBD1 (5 bases). V lost 0 bases, J lost 2 bases, and 8 bases lay in between. CDR3 length: 14 residues. Germline lookup yields CDR1 LGHNA and CDR2 YNFKEQ. The CDR3 here is CASSQDLGAYEQYF. The CDR3 coding sequence is TGTGCCAGCAGCCAAGATCTAGGGGCCTACGAGCAGTACTTC.

The CDR3 DNA reads as TGTGCCAGCAGCCCCAAACGGACGACTGGGGCCAACGTCCTGACTTTC. Translated, it gives CASSPKRTTGANVLTF. The V call is TRBV6-2 or TRBV6-3, the J call TRBJ2-6; D not certain. V lost 6 bases, J lost 2 bases, and 14 bases lay in between. CDR3 size: 16 residues. The germline gives CDR1 MNHEY, CDR2 SVGEGT.

The chain carries TRBV4-3 and TRBJ1-1; D is unclear. CDR1 is LGHNA and CDR2 is YSLEER in the germline V gene. CDR3 length: 16 residues. V lost 0 bases and J 1 base, leaving 12 bases between the germline ends. The CDR3 here is CASSQDAVARNTEAFF. The CDR3 DNA reads TGCGCCAGCAGCCAAGATGCGGTAGCGAGGAACACTGAAGCTTTCTTT.

This clonotype was counted only a few times. One end of the junction does not line up with germline, which may come from a read error. The rearrangement uses TRBV9 and TRBJ2-6; 7 nucleotides align to TRBD1. From germline, CDR1 is SGDLS and CDR2 YYNGEE. CDR3 length equals 17 residues. The CDR3 nucleotides read TGTGCCAACAGCGCAACTTTACAGGGGTCTGGGGCCAACGTCCTGACTTTC. Protein sequence: CANSATLQGSGANVLTF. Complete variable domain (other parts from reference TRBV9 and TRBJ2-6): DSGVTQTPKHLITATGQRVTLRCSPRSGDLSVYWYQQSLDQGLQFLIQYYNGEERAKGNILERFSAQQFPDLHSELNLSSLELGDSALYFCANSATLQGSGANVLTFGAGSRLTVL.

The chain combines TRBV7-2 with TRBJ2-3; no reliable D call. V shed 3 bases and J shed 6 bases, with 10 bases lying between them. This CDR3 is 13 amino acids long. Germline CDR1 reads SGHTA; CDR2 reads FQGNSA. The CDR3 DNA is TGTGCCAGCAGCTTCCTCCCTGGCGATACGCAGTATTTT. This codes for CASSFLPGDTQYF.

This clonotype was found a few times. V gene TRBV28 combines with J gene TRBJ2-6; weak D call: TRBD2 (6 bases). Deletions cut 6 bases from V and 0 bases from J, with 12 bases between. The germline V gene has CDR1 MDHEN and CDR2 SYDVKM. The CDR3 runs to 16 residues. The CDR3, as DNA: TGTGCCAGCAGATCCGGAGGGCCCTCTGGGGCCAACGTCCTGACTTTC. Amino acids: CASRSGGPSGANVLTF.

V usage is TRBV6-6 and J usage is TRBJ2-4, with 7 bases identical to TRBD1. This CDR3 has 13 residues. V gave up 7 bases and J gave up 4 bases; unmatched junction bases: 4. The germline CDR1 and CDR2 sequences are MNHNY and SVGAGI (reference sequence). The CDR3 here is CASNPGQKNIQYF. DNA for the CDR3: TGTGCCAGCAATCCGGGACAGAAAAACATTCAGTACTTC.

This clonotype was observed a handful of times. This chain connects TRBV4-3 to TRBJ2-3; 9 bases agree with TRBD1. Looked up from germline, CDR1 is LGHNA and CDR2 is YSLEER. The CDR3 is 14 amino acids. Unmatched junction bases numbered 1, after V lost 1 base and J lost 5 bases. CDR3: CASSQGGQGDTQYF. CDR3 DNA: TGCGCCAGCAGCCAAGGGGGACAGGGAGATACGCAGTATTTT.

The chain employs TRBV7-2 and TRBJ2-1; 13 bases fit TRBD2. Germline V CDR1 and CDR2: SGHTA, FQGNSA. The CDR3 spans 16 residues. Trimming at V came to 0 bases and at J to 7 bases, leaving 3 bases not matched to a gene. The CDR3 protein is CASSLARTSGSNEQFF. The CDR3 DNA sequence: TGTGCCAGCAGCTTAGCGCGGACTAGCGGGAGTAATGAGCAGTTCTTC.